This paragraph covers one TCR beta chain sequence. Its antigen is unknown. The sample belongs to a study of cytomegalovirus exposure and HLA in healthy donors. The CDR3 loop spans 14 amino acids. V shed 7 bases and J 2 bases; nucleotides not matched to a gene: 6. CDR1 ENHRY and CDR2 SYGVKD come from the germline V gene. Separate from the 666-subject first cohort, the roughly 120-subject validation cohort was the one that the donors belonged to. General study results and limits: It was 164 TCR beta chains that were listed as cytomegalovirus-associated.

Data came from immunoSEQ multiplex PCR; TCRdb stores just in-frame clones and leaves some out. The data show approximately 170,000 clones, with 84% seen just once and about 9.4% held by the top ten. The sequence was obtained from a man in his thirties or forties in good health and CMV-seropositive. Sequencing was carried out using PBMCs. The J gene is TRBJ1-1, the V gene TRBV10-3; 8 nucleotides agree with TRBD1. CDR3 in DNA: TGTGCCATCAACCCCGGGACAGGAAACACTGAAGCTTTCTTT. Residues: CAINPGTGNTEAFF.